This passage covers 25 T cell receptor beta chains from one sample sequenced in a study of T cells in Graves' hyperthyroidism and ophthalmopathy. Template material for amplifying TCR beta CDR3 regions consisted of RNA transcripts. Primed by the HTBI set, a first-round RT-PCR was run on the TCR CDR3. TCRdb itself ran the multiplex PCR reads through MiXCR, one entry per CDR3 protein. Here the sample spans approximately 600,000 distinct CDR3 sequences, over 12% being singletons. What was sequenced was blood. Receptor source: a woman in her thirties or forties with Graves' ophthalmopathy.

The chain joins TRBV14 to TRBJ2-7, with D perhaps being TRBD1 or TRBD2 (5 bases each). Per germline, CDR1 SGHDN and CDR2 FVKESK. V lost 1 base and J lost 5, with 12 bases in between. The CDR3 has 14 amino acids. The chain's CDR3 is CASSQVGVPHEQYF. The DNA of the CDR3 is TGTGCCAGCAGCCAAGTGGGGGTTCCCCACGAGCAGTACTTC.

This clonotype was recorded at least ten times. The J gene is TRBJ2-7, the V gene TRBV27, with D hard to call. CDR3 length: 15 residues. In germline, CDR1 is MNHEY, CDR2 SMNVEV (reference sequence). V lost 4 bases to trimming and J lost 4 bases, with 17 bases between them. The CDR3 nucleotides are TGTGCCAGCAGTTATAAGCCCACCTTCATGTACGAGCAGTACTTC. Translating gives CASSYKPTFMYEQYF.

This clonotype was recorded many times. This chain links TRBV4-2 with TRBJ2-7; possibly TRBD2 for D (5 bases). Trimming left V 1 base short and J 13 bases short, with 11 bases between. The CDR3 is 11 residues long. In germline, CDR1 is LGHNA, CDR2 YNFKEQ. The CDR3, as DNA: TGTGCCAGCAGCCAAGCGGACTCTATCTACTTC. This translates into CASSQADSIYF.

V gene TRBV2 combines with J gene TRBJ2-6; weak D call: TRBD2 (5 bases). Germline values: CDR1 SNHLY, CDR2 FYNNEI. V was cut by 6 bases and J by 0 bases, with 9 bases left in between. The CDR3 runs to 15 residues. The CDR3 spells CASSEGLSGANVLTF. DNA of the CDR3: TGTGCCAGCAGCGAGGGCCTCTCTGGGGCCAACGTCCTGACTTTC.

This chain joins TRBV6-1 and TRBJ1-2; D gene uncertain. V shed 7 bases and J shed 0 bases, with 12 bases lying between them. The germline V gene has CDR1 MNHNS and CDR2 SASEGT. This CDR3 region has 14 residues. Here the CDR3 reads CASTKAMTNYGYTF. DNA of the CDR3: TGTGCCAGCACTAAAGCCATGACTAACTATGGCTACACCTTC.

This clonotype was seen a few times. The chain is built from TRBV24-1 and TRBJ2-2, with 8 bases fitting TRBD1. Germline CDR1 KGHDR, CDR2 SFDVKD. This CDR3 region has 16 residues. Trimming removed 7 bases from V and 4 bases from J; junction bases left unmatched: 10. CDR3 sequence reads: CATSRGPPYPTGELFF. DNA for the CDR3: TGTGCCACCAGCAGGGGGCCACCTTATCCCACCGGGGAGCTGTTTTTT.

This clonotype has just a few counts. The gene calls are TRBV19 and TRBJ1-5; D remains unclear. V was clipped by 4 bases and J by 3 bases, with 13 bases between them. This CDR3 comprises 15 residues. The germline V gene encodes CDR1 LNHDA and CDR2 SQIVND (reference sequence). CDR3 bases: TGTGCCAGTAGTACCTACGGCACATCCAATCAGCCCCAGCATTTT. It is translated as CASSTYGTSNQPQHF.

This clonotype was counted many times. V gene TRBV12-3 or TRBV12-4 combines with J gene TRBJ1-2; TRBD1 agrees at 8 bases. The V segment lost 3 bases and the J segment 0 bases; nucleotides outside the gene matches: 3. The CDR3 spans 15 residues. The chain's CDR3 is CASSFDRGANYGYTF. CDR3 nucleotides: TGTGCCAGCAGTTTCGACAGGGGCGCTAACTATGGCTACACCTTC.

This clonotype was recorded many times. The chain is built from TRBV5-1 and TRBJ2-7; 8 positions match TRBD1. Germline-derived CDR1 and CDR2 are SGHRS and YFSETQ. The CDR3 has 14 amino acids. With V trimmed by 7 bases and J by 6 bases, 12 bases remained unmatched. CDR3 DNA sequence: TGCGCCAGCGGACGTCAAACAGGGGGTAGCGAGCAGTACTTC. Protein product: CASGRQTGGSEQYF.

The CDR3 coding sequence is TGTGCCAGCAGTCAGACAGGGCGTTATGGCTACACCTTC. It yields the protein CASSQTGRYGYTF. This rearrangement joins TRBV28 to TRBJ1-2; 7 bases line up with TRBD1. CDR3 size: 13 residues. With 5 bases clipped from V and 5 bases from J, the junction kept 5 bases outside the gene matches. Germline values: CDR1 MDHEN, CDR2 SYDVKM.

CDR3 sequence: CSAGGRNLAYEQYF. The CDR3 DNA follows: TGCAGTGCTGGCGGGAGAAATCTAGCCTACGAGCAGTACTTC. This chain uses TRBV20-1 with TRBJ2-7, with 7 bases aligning to TRBD2. The germline V gene encodes CDR1 DFQATT and CDR2 SNEGSKA (reference sequence). V lost 5 bases and J lost 2; bases outside the gene matches: 9. The length of the CDR3 is 14 residues.

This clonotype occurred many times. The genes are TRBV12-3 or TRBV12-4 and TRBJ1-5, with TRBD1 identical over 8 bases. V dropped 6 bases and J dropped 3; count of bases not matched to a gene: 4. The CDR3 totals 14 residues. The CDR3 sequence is CASSDRGDNQPQHF. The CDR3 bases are TGTGCCAGCAGCGACAGGGGAGACAATCAGCCCCAGCATTTT.

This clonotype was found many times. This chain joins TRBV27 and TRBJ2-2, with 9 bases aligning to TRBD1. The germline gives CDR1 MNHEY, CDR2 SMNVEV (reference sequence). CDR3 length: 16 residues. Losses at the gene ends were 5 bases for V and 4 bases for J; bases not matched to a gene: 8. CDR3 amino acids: CASSPGQGLTTGELFF. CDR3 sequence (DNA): TGTGCCAGCAGTCCCGGACAGGGGTTGACCACCGGGGAGCTGTTTTTT.

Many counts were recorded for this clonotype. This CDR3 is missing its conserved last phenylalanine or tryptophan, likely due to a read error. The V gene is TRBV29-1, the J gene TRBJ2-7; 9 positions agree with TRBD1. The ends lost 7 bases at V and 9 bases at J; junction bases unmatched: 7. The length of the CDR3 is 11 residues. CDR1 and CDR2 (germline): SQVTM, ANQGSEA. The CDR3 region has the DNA TGCAGCGGGGAGACAGGGGGTGCGCAGTACCTC. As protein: CSGETGGAQYL.

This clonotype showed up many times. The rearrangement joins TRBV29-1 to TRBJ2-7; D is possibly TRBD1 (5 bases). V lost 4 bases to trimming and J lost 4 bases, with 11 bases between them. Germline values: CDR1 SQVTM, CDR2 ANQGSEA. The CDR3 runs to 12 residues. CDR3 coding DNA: TGCAGCGTTGTGGGGCGGCGGTACGAGCAGTACTTC. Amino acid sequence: CSVVGRRYEQYF.

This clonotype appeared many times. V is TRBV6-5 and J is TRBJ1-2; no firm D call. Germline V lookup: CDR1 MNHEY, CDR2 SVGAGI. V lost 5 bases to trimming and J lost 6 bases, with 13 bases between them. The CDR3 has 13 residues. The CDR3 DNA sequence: TGTGCCAGCAGTCCGTGGAGGTCGGATGGCTACACCTTC. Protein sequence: CASSPWRSDGYTF.

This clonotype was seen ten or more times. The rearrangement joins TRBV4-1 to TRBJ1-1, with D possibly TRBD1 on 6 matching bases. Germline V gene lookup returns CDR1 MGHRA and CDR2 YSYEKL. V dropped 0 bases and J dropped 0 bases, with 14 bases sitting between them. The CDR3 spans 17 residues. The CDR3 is CASSQEGGQGLNTEAFF. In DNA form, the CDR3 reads TGCGCCAGCAGCCAAGAAGGGGGGCAGGGCTTGAACACTGAAGCTTTCTTT.

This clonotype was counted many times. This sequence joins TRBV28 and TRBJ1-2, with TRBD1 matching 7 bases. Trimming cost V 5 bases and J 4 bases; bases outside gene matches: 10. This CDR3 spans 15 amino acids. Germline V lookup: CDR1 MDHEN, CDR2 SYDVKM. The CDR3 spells CASSPPQGPFYGYTF. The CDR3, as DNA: TGTGCCAGCAGTCCCCCACAGGGGCCTTTCTATGGCTACACCTTC.

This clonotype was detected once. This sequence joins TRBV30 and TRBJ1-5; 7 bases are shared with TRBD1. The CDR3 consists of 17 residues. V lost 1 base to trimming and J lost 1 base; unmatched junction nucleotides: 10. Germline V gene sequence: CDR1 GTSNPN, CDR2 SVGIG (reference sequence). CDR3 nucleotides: TGTGCCTGGAGTGCCCGGCGACAGGGTTTCAGCAATCAGCCCCAGCATTTT. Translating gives CAWSARRQGFSNQPQHF.

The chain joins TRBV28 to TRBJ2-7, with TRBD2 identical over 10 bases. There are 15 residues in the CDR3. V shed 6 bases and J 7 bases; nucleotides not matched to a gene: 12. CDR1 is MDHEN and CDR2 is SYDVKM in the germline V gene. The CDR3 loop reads CASSSAGGTRREQYF. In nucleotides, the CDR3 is TGTGCCAGCAGCTCAGCGGGAGGGACAAGAAGGGAGCAGTACTTC.

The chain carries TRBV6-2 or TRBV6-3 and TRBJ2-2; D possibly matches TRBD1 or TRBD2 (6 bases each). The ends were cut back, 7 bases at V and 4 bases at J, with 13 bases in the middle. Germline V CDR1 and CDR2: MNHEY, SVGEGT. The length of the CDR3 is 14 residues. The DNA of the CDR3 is TGTGCCAGCATAAGGGGGGCGGGCACCGGGGAGCTGTTTTTT. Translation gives CASIRGAGTGELFF.

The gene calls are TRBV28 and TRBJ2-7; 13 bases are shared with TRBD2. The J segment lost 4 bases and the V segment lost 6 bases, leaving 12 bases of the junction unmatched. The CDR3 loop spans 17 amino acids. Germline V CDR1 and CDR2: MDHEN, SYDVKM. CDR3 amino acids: CASSPSIGTSGTYEQYF. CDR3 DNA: TGTGCCAGCAGCCCTTCGATAGGGACTAGCGGGACGTACGAGCAGTACTTC.

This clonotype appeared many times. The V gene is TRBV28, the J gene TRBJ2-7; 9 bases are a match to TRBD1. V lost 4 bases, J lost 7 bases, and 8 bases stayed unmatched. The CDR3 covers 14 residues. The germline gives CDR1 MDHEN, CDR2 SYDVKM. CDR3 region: CASSSSDRGGEQYF. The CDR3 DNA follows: TGTGCCAGCAGTTCCAGCGACAGGGGGGGAGAGCAGTACTTC.

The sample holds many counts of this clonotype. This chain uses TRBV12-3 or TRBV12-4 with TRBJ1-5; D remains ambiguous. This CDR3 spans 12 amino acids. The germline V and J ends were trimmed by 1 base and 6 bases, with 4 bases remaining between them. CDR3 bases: TGTGCCAGCAGTTTAGACGGTCAGCCCCAGCATTTT. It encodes CASSLDGQPQHF.

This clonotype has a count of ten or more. This chain's CDR3 is CASSPRTTTYEQYF. CDR3 coding DNA: TGTGCCAGTAGTCCCCGGACTACGACCTACGAGCAGTACTTC. J is TRBJ2-7 and V is TRBV19, with a weak D call TRBD2 (6 bases). The CDR3 is 14 amino acids. The ends were cut back, 5 bases at V and 2 bases at J, with 13 bases in the middle. Germline CDR1 is LNHDA and CDR2 is SQIVND (reference sequence).